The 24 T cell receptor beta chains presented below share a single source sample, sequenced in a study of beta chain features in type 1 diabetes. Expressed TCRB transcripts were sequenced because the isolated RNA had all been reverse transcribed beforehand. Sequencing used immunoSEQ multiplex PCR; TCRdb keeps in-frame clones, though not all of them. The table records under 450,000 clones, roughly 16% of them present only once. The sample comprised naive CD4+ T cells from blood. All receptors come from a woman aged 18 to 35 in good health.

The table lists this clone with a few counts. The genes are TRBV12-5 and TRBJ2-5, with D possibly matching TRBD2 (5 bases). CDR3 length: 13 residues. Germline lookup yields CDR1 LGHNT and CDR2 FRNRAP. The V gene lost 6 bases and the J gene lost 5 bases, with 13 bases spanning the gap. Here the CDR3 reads CASGPPRRETQYF. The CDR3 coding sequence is TGTGCTAGTGGCCCCCCCAGGAGGGAGACCCAGTACTTC.

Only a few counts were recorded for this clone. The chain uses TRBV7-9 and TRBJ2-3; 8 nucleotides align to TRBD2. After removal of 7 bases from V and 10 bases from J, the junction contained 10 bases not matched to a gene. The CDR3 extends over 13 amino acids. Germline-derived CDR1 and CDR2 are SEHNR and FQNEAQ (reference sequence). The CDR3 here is CASTFSGGPAQYF. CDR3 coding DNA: TGTGCCAGCACCTTTTCGGGAGGGCCTGCGCAGTATTTT.

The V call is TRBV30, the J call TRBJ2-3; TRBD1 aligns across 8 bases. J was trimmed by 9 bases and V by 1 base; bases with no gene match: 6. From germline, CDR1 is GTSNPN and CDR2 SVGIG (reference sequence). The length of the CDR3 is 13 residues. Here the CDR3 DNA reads TGTGCCTGGAGTGGGTACAGGGGGGCCACGCAGTATTTT. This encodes CAWSGYRGATQYF. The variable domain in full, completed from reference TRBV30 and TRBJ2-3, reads SQTIHQWPATLVQPVGSPLSLECTVEGTSNPNLYWYRQAAGRGLQLLFYSVGIGQISSEVPQNLSASRPQDRQFILSSKKLLLSDSGFYLCAWSGYRGATQYFGPGTRLTVL.

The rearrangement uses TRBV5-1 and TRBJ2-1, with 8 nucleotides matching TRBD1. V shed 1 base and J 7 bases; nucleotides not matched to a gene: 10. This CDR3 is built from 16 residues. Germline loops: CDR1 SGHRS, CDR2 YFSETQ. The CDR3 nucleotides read TGCGCCAGCAGCTTGCGAGCAGGGGGCGCCGAAAATGAGCAGTTCTTC. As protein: CASSLRAGGAENEQFF. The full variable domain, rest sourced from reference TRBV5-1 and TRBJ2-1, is KAGVTQTPRYLIKTRGQQVTLSCSPISGHRSVSWYQQTPGQGLQFLFEYFSETQRNKGNFPGRFSGRQFSNSRSEMNVSTLELGDSALYLCASSLRAGGAENEQFFGPGTRLTVL.

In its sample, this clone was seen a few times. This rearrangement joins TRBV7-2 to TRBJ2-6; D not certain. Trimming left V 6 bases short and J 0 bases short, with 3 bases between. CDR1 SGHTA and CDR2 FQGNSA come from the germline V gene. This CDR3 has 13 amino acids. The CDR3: CASRASGANVLTF. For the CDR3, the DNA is TGTGCCAGCAGGGCCTCTGGGGCCAACGTCCTGACTTTC.

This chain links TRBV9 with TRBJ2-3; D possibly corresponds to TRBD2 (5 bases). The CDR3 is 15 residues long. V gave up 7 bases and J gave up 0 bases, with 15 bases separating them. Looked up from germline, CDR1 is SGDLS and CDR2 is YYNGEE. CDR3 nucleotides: TGTGCCAGCGCAGTGGAGGCGTTAAGCACAGATACGCAGTATTTT. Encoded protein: CASAVEALSTDTQYF.

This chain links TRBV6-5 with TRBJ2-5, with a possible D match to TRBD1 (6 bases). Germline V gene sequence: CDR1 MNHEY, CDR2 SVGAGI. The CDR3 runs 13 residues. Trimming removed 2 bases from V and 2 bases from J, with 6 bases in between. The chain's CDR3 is CASSYGQQETQYF. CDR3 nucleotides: TGTGCCAGCAGTTACGGACAGCAAGAGACCCAGTACTTC.

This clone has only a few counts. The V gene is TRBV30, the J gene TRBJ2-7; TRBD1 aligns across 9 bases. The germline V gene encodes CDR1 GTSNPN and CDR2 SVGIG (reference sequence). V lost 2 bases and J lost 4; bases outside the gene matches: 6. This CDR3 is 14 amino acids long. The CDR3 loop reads CAWSITGGGYEQYF. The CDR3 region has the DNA TGTGCCTGGAGTATCACAGGGGGCGGTTACGAGCAGTACTTC.

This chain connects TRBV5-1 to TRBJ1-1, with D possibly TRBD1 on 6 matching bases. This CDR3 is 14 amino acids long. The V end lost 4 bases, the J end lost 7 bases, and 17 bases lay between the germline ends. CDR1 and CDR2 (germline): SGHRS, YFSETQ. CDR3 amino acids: CASSLIRTASEAFF. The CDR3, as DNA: TGCGCCAGCAGCCTAATAAGGACAGCGAGTGAAGCTTTCTTT.

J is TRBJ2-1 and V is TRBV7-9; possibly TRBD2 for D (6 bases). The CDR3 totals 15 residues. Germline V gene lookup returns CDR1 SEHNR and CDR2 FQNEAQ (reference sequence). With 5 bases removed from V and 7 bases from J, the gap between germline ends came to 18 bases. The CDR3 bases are TGTGCCAGCAGCGAGGTGCGGGGAAATGGTAATGAGCAGTTCTTC. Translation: CASSEVRGNGNEQFF.

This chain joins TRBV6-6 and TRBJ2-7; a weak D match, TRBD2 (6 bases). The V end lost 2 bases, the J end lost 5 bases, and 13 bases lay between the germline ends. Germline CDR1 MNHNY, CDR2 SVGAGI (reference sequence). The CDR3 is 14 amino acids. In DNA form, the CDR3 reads TGTGCCAGCAGTTACGGGGGAGCGGGCCACGAGCAGTACTTC. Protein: CASSYGGAGHEQYF.

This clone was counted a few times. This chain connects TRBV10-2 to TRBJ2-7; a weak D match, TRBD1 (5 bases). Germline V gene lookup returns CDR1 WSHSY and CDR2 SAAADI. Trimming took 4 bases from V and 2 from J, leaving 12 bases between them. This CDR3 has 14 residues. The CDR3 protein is CASSVHRLTYEQYF. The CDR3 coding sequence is TGCGCCAGCAGTGTACACAGGTTAACCTACGAGCAGTACTTC.

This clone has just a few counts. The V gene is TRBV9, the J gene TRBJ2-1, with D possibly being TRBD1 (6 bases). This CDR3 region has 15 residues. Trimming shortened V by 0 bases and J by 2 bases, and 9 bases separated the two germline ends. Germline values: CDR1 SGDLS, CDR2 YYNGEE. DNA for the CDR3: TGTGCCAGCAGCGTAGGCCAGGGGCCCTACAATGAGCAGTTCTTC. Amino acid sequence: CASSVGQGPYNEQFF.

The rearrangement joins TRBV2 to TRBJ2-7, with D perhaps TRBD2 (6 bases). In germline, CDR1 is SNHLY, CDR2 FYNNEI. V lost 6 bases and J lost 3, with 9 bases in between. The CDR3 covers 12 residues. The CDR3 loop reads CASRAEGYEQYF. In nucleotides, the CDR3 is TGTGCCAGCAGGGCGGAGGGCTACGAGCAGTACTTC.

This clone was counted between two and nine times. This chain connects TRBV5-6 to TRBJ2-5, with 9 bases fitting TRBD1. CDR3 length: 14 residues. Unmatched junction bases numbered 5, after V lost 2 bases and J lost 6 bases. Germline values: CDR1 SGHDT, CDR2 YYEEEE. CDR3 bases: TGTGCCAGCAGCTTCGGGACAGGGATTCAGACCCAGTACTTC. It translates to CASSFGTGIQTQYF. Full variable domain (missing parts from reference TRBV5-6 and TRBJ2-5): DAGVTQSPTHLIKTRGQQVTLRCSPKSGHDTVSWYQQALGQGPQFIFQYYEEEERQRGNFPDRFSGHQFPNYSSELNVNALLLGDSALYLCASSFGTGIQTQYFGPGTRLLVL.

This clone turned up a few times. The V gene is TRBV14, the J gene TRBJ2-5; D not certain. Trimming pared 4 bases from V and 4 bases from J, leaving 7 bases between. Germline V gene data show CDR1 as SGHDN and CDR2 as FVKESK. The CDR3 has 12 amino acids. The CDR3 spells CASSPTRETQYF. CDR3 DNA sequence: TGTGCCAGCAGCCCCACGCGAGAGACCCAGTACTTC.

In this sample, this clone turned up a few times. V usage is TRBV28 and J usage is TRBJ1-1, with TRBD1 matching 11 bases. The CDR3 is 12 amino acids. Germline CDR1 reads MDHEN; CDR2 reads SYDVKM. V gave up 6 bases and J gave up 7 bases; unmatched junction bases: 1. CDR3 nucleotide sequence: TGTGCCAGCAGAGGGACAGGGGGTGAAGCTTTCTTT. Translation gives CASRGTGGEAFF.

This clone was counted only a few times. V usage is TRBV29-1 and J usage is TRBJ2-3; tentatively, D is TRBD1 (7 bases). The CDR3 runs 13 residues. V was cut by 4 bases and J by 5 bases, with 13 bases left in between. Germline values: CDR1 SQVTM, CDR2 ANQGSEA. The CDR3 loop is CSVGRQGGDTQYF. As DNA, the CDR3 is TGCAGCGTTGGTCGGCAGGGGGGAGATACGCAGTATTTT.

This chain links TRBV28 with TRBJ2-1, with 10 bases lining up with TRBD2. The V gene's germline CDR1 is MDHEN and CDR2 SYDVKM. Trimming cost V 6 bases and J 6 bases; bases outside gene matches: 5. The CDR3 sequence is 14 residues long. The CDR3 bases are TGTGCCAGCAGGCCTAGCGGGAGTCGCAATGAGCAGTTCTTC. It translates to CASRPSGSRNEQFF.

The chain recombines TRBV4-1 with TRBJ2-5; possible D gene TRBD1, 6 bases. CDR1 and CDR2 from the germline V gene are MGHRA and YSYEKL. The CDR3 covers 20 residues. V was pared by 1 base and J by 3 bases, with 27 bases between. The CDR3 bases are TGCGCCAGCAGCCAAGCCATACCGATACGGACAGTCGAGTTTGAAGAGACCCAGTACTTC. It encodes CASSQAIPIRTVEFEETQYF.

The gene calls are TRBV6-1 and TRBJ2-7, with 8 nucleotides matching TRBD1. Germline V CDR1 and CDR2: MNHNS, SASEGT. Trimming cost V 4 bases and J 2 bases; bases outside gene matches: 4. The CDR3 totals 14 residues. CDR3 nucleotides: TGTGCCAGCAGTGTACACAGGGGGACCTACGAGCAGTACTTC. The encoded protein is CASSVHRGTYEQYF.

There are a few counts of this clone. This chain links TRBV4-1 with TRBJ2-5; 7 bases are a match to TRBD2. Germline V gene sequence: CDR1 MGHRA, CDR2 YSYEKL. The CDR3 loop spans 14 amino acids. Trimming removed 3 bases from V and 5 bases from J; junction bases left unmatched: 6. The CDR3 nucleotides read TGCGCCAGCAGCCAGGGCGGGAGCTTGGAGACCCAGTACTTC. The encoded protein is CASSQGGSLETQYF.

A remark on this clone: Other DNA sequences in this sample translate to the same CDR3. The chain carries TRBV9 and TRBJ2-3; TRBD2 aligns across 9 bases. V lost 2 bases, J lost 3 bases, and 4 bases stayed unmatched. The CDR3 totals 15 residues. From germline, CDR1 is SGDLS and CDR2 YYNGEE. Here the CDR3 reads CASSVLAGTTDTQYF. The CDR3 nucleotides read TGTGCCAGCAGCGTCCTAGCGGGAACTACAGATACGCAGTATTTT.

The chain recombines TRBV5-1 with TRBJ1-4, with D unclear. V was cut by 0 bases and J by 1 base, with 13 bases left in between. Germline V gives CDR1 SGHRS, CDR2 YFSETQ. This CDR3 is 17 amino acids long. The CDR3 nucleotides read TGCGCCAGCAGCTTGGCGGGCGGAGGAGGAACTAATGAAAAACTGTTTTTT. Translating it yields CASSLAGGGGTNEKLFF.